This T cell receptor beta chain originates from a study of post-analysis software for immune sequencing data. Whole-study findings and limits: Among four or five TRBV segments more frequent in patients than controls were TRBV5-6, TRBV5-1 and TRBV20-1. Normalized Chao1 diversity was significantly reduced in patients versus controls.

Built from TCR beta cDNA, the libraries had unique molecular identifiers in them. One entry per CDR3 protein, called by TCRdb with MiXCR from the PCR reads. The sample shows about half a million distinct CDR3 sequences, around 34% of them seen only once. This CDR3 region has 13 residues. Trimming pared 4 bases from V and 4 bases from J, leaving 12 bases between. The germline V gene encodes CDR1 SGHRS and CDR2 YFSETQ. For this clonotype: Its antigen is undetermined.

The rearrangement joins TRBV5-1 to TRBJ2-7; D is unclear. The source of this sequence is a girl aged 2-17 years with multiple sclerosis. The sample comprised blood. This CDR3 reads CASSVAAEYEQYF. DNA of the CDR3: TGCGCCAGCAGCGTGGCGGCAGAGTACGAGCAGTACTTC.